This T cell receptor beta chain was sequenced for a study of cytomegalovirus exposure and HLA in healthy donors. Study at large: Previous work identified 100 million or so unique TCR beta sequences from 200 million or so T cells. Study-wide results and limits: A later analysis showed HLA-associated TCR beta chains outstripping equally common others in clonal expansion. For TCR beta chains, V- and J-gene trimming was later linked to a missense DCLRE1C variant.

Notes on this clone: The antigen is undetermined.

All donors participated as healthy donors of bone marrow. The PCR made use of 60 Vbeta and 13 Jbeta primers. Sequenced by immunoSEQ multiplex PCR; TCRdb stores in-frame clones only, minus some. The sample holds about 140,000 clones, more than 70% seen once. From germline, CDR1 is MNHNS and CDR2 SASEGT. CDR3 length: 13 residues. Trimming shortened V by 4 bases and J by 8 bases, and 14 bases separated the two germline ends. The TCR originated in a male donor in good health and CMV-seronegative. The specimen sequenced was PBMCs. The chain has TRBV6-1 and TRBJ1-2, with D uncertain. For the CDR3, the DNA is TGTGCCAGCAGTGCCCACTCCCGGGGAGGCTACACCTTC. As protein: CASSAHSRGGYTF.